This TCR beta chain originates from a study of radiation and T cells in renal cell carcinoma. Study-level background: Nephrectomy followed 15 Gy stereotactic body radiation by 4 weeks.

Concerning this clone: What it binds is not known.

Measured with immunoSEQ multiplex PCR; TCRdb has only the in-frame clones, and not every one. Of about 160,000 clones listed, 88% are singletons. Study findings and constraints: Baseline intratumoral clonotype presence is unknown without pretreatment biopsies.

Time point given: baseline pretreatment blood. Regarding treatment: 15 Gy SBRT to primary tumor, nephrectomy 4 weeks later. Clear cell pathology was present in this patient's renal cell carcinoma. The CDR3 is 15 residues long. Germline CDR1 and CDR2: SGHDT and YYEEEE. After removal of 2 bases from V and 1 base from J, the junction contained 6 bases not matched to a gene. The sequence was collected from a woman aged 70-85 years with renal cell carcinoma. The chain joins TRBV5-6 to TRBJ2-7; 7 bases are a match to TRBD2. This sample comprised blood, obtained from a patient whose treatment included radiotherapy and nephrectomy. The CDR3, as DNA: TGTGCCAGCAGCTTCCGGCAAGCGGGGTCCTACGAGCAGTACTTC. Protein sequence: CASSFRQAGSYEQYF.